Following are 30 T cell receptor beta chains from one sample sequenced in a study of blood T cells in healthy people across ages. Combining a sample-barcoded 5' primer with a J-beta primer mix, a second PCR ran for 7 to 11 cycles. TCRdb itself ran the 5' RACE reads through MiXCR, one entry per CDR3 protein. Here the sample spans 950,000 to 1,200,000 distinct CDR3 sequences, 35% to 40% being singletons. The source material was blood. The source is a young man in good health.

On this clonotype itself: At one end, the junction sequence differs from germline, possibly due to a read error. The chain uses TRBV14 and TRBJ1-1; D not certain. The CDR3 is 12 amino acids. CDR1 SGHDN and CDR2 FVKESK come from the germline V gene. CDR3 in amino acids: CASSHVGPEAFF. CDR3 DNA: TGTGCCAGCAGCCATGTAGGGCCTGAAGCCTTCTTT.

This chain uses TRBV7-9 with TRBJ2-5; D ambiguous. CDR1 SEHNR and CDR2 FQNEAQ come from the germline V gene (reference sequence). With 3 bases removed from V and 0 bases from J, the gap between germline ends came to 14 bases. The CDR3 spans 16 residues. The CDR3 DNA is TGTGCCAGCAGCTTCCCGAACGACACCTACCAAGAGACCCAGTACTTC. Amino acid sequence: CASSFPNDTYQETQYF.

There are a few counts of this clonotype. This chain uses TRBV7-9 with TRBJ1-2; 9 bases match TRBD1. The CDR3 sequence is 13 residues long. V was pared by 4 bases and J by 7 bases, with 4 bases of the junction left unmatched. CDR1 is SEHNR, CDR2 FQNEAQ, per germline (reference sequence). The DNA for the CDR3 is TGTGCCAGCAGCTACACAGGGGGCTCTGGCTACACCTTC. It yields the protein CASSYTGGSGYTF.

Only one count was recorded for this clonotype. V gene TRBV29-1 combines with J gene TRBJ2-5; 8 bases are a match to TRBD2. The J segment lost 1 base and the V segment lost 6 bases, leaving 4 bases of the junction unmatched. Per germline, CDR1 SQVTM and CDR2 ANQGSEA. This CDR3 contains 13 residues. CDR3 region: CSVRGGIQETQYF. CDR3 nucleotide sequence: TGCAGCGTCCGGGGGGGGATCCAAGAGACCCAGTACTTC.

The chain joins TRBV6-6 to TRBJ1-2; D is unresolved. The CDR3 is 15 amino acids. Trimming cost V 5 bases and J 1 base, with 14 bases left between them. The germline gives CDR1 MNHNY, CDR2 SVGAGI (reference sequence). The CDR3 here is CASSAWGSVNYGYTF. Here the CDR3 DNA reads TGTGCCAGCAGTGCATGGGGATCTGTTAACTATGGCTACACCTTC.

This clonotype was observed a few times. The CDR3 loop reads CASSPVPGLGTDTQYF. Here the CDR3 DNA reads TGTGCCAGCAGCCCAGTTCCGGGACTCGGCACAGATACGCAGTATTTT. The chain has TRBV4-2 and TRBJ2-3; D is possibly TRBD2 (6 bases). Germline lookup yields CDR1 LGHNA and CDR2 YNFKEQ. This CDR3 has 16 amino acids. The germline V and J ends were trimmed by 4 bases and 1 base, with 15 bases remaining between them.

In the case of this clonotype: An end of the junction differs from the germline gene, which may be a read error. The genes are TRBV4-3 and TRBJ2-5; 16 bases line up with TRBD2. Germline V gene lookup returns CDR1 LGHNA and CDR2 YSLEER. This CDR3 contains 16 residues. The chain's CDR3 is CANSSGTSGGAETQYF. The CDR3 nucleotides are TGCGCCAACAGCTCTGGGACTAGCGGGGGGGCGGAGACCCAGTACTTC.

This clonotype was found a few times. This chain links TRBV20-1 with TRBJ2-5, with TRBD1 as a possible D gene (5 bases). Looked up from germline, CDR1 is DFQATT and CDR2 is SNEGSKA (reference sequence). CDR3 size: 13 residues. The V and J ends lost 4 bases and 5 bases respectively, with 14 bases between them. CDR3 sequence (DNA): TGCAGTGCTACGGACACAGGAGTGGAGACCCAGTACTTC. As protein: CSATDTGVETQYF.

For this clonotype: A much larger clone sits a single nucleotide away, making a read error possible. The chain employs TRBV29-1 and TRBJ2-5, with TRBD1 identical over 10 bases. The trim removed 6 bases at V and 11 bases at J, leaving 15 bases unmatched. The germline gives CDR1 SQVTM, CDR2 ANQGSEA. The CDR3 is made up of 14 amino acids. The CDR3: CSVEGTGVYNEQYF. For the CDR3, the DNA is TGCAGCGTCGAGGGGACAGGGGTGTACAATGAGCAGTACTTC.

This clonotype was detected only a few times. The CDR3 sequence: CATRPHIEAFF. The CDR3 region has the DNA TGTGCCACCCGACCTCATATTGAAGCTTTCTTT. The chain uses TRBV6-2 or TRBV6-3 and TRBJ1-1; no firm D call. CDR3 length equals 11 residues. Germline V gene data show CDR1 as MNHEY and CDR2 as SVGEGT. Trimming stripped 10 bases from V and 7 bases from J, with 13 bases between.

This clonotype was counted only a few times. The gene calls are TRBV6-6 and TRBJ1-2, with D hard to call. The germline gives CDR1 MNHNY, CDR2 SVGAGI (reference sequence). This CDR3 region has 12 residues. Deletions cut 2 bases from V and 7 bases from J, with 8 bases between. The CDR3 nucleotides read TGTGCCAGCAGTTACAGGGATGTTGGCTACACCTTC. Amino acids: CASSYRDVGYTF.

In DNA form, the CDR3 reads TGTGCCAGCAGTCCCGGTCTCAGGAATGAGCAGTTCTTC. Its protein is CASSPGLRNEQFF. The chain links TRBV14 to TRBJ2-1; D is ambiguous. Germline V CDR1 and CDR2: SGHDN, FVKESK. The length of the CDR3 is 13 residues. Trimming cost V 6 bases and J 7 bases, with 13 bases left between them.

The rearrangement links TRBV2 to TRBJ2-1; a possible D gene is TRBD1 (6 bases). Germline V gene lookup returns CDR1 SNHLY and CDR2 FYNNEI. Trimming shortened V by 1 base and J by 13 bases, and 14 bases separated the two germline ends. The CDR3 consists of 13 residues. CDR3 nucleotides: TGTGCCAGCAGTGAAGTCAGGGGAGAGACCCAGTTCTTC. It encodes CASSEVRGETQFF.

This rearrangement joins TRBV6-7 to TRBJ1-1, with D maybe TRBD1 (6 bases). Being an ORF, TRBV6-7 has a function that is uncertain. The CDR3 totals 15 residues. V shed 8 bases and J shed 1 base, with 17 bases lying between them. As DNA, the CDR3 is TGTGCCAGCGGAAAAAACAGGGCGAAGAACACTGAAGCTTTCTTT. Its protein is CASGKNRAKNTEAFF.

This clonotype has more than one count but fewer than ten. The CDR3 loop reads CSARGGPQNTEAFF. The CDR3 DNA is TGCAGTGCTAGAGGCGGTCCCCAAAACACTGAAGCTTTCTTT. V is TRBV20-1 and J is TRBJ1-1; D remains unclear. V lost 1 base to trimming and J lost 2 bases, with 11 bases between them. Germline CDR1 DFQATT, CDR2 SNEGSKA (reference sequence). The CDR3 has 14 amino acids.

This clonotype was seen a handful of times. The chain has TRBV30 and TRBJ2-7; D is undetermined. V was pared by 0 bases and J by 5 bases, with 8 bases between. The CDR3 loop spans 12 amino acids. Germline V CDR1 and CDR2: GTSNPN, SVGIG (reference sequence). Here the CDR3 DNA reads TGTGCCTGGAGTGTGGAATGGAACGAGCAGTACTTC. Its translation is CAWSVEWNEQYF.

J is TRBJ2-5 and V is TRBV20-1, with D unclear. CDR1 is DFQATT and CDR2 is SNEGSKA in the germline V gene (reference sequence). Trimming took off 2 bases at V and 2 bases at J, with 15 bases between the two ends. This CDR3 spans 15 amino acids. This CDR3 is CSARNLVRTQETQYF. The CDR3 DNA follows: TGCAGTGCTAGAAACCTCGTCAGAACTCAAGAGACCCAGTACTTC.

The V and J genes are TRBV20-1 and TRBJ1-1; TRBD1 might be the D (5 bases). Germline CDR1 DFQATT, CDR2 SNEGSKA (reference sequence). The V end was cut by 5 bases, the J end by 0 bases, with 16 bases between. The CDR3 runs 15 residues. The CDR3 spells CSAGGYGTMNTEAFF. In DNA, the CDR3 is TGCAGTGCTGGTGGGTACGGGACCATGAACACTGAAGCTTTCTTT.

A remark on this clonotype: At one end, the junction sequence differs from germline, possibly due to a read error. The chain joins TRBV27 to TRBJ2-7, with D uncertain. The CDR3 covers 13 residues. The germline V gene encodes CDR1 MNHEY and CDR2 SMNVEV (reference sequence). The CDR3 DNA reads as TGTGCCGGCAGTTTCGGGCATACCTACGAGCAGTACTTC. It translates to CAGSFGHTYEQYF.

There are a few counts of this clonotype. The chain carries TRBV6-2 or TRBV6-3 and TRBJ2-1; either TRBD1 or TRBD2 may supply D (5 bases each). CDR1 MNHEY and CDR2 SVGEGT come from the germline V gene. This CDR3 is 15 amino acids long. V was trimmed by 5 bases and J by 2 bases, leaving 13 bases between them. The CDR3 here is CASSRAARAYNEQFF. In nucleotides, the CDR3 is TGTGCCAGCAGTCGAGCGGCCAGGGCCTACAATGAGCAGTTCTTC.

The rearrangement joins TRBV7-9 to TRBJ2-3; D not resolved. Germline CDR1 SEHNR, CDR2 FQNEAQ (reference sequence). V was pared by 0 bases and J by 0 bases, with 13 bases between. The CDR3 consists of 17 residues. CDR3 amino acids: CASSLAPKRRSTDTQYF. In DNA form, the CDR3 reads TGTGCCAGCAGCTTAGCCCCGAAGCGACGTAGCACAGATACGCAGTATTTT.

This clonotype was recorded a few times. The CDR3 region is CASSRQEIAGANVLTF. CDR3 nucleotide sequence: TGTGCCAGCAGCCGGCAGGAAATTGCTGGGGCCAACGTCCTGACTTTC. The chain links TRBV6-5 to TRBJ2-6; D ambiguous. In germline, CDR1 is MNHEY, CDR2 SVGAGI. Trimming pared 6 bases from V and 2 bases from J, leaving 14 bases between. The CDR3 is made up of 16 amino acids.

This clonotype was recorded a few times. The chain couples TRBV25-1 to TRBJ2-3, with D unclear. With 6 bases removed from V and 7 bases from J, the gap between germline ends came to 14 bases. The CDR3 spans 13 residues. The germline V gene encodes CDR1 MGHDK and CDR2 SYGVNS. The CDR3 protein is CASRPLIPNTQYF. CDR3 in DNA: TGTGCCAGCAGGCCGCTTATCCCGAATACGCAGTATTTT.

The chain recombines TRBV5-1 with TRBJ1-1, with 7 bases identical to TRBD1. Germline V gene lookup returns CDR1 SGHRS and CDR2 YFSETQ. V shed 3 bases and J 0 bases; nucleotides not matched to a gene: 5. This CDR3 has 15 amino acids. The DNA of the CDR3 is TGCGCCAGCAGCTCGGGACAGCATTTGAACACTGAAGCTTTCTTT. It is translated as CASSSGQHLNTEAFF. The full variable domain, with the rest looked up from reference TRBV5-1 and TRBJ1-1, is KAGVTQTPRYLIKTRGQQVTLSCSPISGHRSVSWYQQTPGQGLQFLFEYFSETQRNKGNFPGRFSGRQFSNSRSEMNVSTLELGDSALYLCASSSGQHLNTEAFFGQGTRLTVV.

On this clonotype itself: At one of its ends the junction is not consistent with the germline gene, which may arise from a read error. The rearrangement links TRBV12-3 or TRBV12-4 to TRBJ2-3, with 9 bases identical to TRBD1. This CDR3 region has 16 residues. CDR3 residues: CASSSSDRGSTDAQYF. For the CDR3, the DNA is TGTGCCAGCAGTTCCTCGGACAGGGGTAGCACAGATGCGCAGTATTTT.

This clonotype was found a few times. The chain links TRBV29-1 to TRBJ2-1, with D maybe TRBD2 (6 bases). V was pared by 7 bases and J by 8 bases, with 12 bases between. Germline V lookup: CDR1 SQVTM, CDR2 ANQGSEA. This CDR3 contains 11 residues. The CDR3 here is CSAATRDEQFF. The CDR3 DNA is TGCAGCGCTGCGACTAGGGATGAGCAGTTCTTC.

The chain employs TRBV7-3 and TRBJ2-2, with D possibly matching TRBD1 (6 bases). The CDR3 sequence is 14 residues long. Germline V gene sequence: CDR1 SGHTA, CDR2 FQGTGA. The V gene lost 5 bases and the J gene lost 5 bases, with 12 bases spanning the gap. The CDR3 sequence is CASSKGQGTGELFF. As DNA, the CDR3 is TGTGCCAGCAGCAAGGGACAAGGAACCGGGGAGCTGTTTTTT.

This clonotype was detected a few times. The CDR3: CASSHQGQQETQYF. CDR3 nucleotide sequence: TGTGCCAGCAGCCACCAGGGACAGCAAGAGACCCAGTACTTC. The J gene is TRBJ2-5, the V gene TRBV7-9; 7 bases align to TRBD1. CDR3 size: 14 residues. CDR1 SEHNR and CDR2 FQNEAQ come from the germline V gene (reference sequence). Trimming removed 5 bases from V and 2 bases from J; junction bases left unmatched: 5.

The CDR3 is CASNTGTDSPNIQYF. DNA for the CDR3: TGTGCTAGCAACACCGGGACGGACTCTCCAAACATTCAGTACTTC. This sequence joins TRBV21-1 and TRBJ2-7; the D call of TRBD1 is as the table states it, not checked on the DNA. The better agreement between TRBJ2-4 and the DNA end casts doubt on the J call. TRBV21-1 is tagged as a pseudogene. The CDR3 runs to 15 residues.

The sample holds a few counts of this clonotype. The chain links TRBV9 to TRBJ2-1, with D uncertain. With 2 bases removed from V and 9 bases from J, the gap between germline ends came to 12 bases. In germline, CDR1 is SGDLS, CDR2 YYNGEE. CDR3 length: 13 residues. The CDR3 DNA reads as TGTGCCAGCAGCGTTGGTATGGGCACTGAGCAGTTCTTC. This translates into CASSVGMGTEQFF.